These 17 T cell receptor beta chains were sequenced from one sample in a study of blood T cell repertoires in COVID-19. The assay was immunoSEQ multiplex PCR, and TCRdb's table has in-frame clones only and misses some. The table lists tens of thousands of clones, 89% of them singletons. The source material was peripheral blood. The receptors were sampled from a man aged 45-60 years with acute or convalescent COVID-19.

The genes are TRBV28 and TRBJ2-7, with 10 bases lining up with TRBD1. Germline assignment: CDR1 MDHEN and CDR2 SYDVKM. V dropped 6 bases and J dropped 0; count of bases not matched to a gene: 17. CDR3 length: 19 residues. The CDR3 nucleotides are TGTGCCAGCAGCCTAGTGGGGAGGTGGGGGACAGGGGACTCCTACGAGCAGTACTTC. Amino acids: CASSLVGRWGTGDSYEQYF. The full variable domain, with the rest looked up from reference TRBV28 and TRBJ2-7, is DVKVTQSSRYLVKRTGEKVFLECVQDMDHENMFWYRQDPGLGLRLIYFSYDVKMKEKGDIPEGYSVSREKKERFSLILESASTNQTSMYLCASSLVGRWGTGDSYEQYFGPGTRLTVT.

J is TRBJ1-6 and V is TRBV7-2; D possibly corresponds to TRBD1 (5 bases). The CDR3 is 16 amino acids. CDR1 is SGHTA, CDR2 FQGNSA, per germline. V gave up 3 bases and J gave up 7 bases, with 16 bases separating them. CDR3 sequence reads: CASSLIRQGGNSPLHF. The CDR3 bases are TGTGCCAGCAGCTTGATCCGTCAGGGTGGAAATTCACCCCTCCACTTT.

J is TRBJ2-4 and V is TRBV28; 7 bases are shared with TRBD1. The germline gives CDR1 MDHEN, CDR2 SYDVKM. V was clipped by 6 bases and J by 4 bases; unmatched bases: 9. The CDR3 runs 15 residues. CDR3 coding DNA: TGTGCCAGCAGCCCCAGGGGGTTTAAGAAAAACATTCAGTACTTC. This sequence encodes CASSPRGFKKNIQYF.

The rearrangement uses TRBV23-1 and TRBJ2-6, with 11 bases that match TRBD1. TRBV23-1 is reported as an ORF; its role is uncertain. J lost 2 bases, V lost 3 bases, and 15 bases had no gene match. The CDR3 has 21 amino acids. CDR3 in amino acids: CASSHPGQGVSPLTGANVLTF. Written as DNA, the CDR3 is TGCGCCAGCAGTCACCCGGGACAGGGGGTTTCGCCGCTAACTGGGGCCAACGTCCTGACTTTC.

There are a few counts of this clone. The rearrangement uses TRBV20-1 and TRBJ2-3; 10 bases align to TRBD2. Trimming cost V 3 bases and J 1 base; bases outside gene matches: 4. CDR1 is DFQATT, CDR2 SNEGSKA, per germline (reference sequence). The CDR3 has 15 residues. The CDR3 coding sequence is TGCAGTGCTAGTCGAACTAGCGGGGGCACAGATACGCAGTATTTT. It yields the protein CSASRTSGGTDTQYF.

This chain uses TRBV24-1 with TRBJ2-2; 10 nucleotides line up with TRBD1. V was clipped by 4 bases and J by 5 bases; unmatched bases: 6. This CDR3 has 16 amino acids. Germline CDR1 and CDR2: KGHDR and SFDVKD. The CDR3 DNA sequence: TGTGCCACCAGTGACCGGGACAGGGGATGGACCGGGGAGCTGTTTTTT. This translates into CATSDRDRGWTGELFF.

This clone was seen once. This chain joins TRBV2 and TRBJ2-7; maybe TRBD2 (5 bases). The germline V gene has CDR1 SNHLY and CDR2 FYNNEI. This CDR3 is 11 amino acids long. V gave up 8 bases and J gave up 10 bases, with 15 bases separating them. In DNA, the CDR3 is TGTGCCAGCTCCGAGGAGGACGTCCAGTACTTC. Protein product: CASSEEDVQYF.

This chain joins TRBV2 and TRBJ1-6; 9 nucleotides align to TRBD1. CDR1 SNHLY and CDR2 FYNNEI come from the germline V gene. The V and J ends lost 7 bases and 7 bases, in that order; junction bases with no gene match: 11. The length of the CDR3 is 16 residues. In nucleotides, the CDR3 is TGTGCCAGCACCCTACAGGGGGCGGTGGTAAATTCACCCCTCCACTTT. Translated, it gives CASTLQGAVVNSPLHF.

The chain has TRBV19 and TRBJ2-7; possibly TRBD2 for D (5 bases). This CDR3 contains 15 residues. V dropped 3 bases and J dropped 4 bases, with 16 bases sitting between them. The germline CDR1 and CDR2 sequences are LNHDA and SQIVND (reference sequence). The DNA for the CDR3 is TGTGCCAGTAGTATCCCGGGATCCTCCATGTACGAGCAGTACTTC. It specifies CASSIPGSSMYEQYF. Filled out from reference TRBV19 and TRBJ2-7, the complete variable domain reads DGGITQSPKYLFRKEGQNVTLSCEQNLNHDAMYWYRQDPGQGLRLIYYSQIVNDFQKGDIAEGYSVSREKKESFPLTVTSAQKNPTAFYLCASSIPGSSMYEQYFGPGTRLTVT.

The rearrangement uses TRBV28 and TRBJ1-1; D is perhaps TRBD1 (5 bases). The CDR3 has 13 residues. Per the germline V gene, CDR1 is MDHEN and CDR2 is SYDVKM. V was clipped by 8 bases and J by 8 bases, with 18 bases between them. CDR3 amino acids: CASSASGTQEAFF. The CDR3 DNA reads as TGTGCCAGCTCTGCCTCCGGGACTCAAGAAGCTTTCTTT. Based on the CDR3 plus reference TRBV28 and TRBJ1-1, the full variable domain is DVKVTQSSRYLVKRTGEKVFLECVQDMDHENMFWYRQDPGLGLRLIYFSYDVKMKEKGDIPEGYSVSREKKERFSLILESASTNQTSMYLCASSASGTQEAFFGQGTRLTVV.

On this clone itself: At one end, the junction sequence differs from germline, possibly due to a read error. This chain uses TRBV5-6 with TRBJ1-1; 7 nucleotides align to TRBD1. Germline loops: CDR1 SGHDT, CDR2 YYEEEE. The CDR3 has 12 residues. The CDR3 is CASGRDSGEVIF. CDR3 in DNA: TGTGCCAGCGGCCGGGACAGTGGGGAGGTAATCTTT.

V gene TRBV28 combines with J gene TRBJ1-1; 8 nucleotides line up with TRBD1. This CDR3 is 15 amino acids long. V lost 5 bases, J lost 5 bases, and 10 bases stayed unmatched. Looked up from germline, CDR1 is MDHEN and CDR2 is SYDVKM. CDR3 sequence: CASSDRDRGGTEAFF. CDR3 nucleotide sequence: TGTGCCAGCAGTGACCGCGACAGGGGAGGTACTGAAGCTTTCTTT.

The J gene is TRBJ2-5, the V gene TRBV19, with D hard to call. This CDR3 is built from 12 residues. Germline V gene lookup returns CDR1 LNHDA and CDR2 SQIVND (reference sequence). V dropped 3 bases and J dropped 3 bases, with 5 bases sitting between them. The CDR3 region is CASSMAEETQYF. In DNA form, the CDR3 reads TGTGCCAGTAGTATGGCGGAAGAGACCCAGTACTTC.

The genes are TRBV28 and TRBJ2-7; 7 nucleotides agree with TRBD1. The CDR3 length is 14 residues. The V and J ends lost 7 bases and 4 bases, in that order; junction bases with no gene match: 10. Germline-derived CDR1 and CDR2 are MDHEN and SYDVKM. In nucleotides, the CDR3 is TGTGCCAGCACCCCCTCCCGGGACAGATACGAGCAGTACTTC. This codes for CASTPSRDRYEQYF.

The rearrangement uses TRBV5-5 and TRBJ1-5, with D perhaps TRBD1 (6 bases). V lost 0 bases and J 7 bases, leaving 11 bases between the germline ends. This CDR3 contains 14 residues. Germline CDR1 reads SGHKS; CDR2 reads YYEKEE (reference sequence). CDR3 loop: CASSLEVQGQPQHF. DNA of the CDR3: TGTGCCAGCAGCTTGGAAGTTCAGGGGCAGCCCCAGCATTTT.

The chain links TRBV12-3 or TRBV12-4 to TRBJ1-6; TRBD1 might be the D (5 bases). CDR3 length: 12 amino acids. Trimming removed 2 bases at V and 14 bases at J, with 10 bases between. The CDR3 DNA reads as TGTGCCAGCAGTTTATGGGGGGAAGCCCTCCACTTT. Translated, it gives CASSLWGEALHF.

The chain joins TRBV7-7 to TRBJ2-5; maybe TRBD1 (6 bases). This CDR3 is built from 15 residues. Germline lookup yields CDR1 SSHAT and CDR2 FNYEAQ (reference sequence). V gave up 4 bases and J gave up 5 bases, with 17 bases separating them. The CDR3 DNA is TGTGCCAGCAGCTGGGGGAACAGGGTCCCTGAGACCCAGTACTTC. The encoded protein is CASSWGNRVPETQYF.